In this sample, the clone carrying this T cell receptor beta chain turned up a few times. Its antigen is currently unknown. The PCR ran on 60 Vbeta and 13 Jbeta primers. Sequenced by immunoSEQ multiplex PCR; TCRdb stores in-frame clones only, minus some. The sample lists 150,000 to 200,000 clones, under 9.5% occurring once. Each of the donors was a healthy bone marrow donor. Although they were nominally healthy when sampled, donors likely had unrecorded immune exposures. This sample stems from a study of cytomegalovirus exposure and HLA in healthy donors. The study, taken as a whole, reports: In an earlier analysis, about 87% or about 30%: the productive usage of most TCR beta V segments.

Germline V gives CDR1 KGHSH, CDR2 LQKENI. This CDR3 is 20 amino acids long. J was trimmed by 3 bases and V by 1 base; bases with no gene match: 16. This receptor was obtained from a woman in her 30s in good health and CMV-seropositive. Sample: PBMCs. The genes are TRBV18 and TRBJ2-3; TRBD2 agrees at 10 bases. CDR3 nucleotide sequence: TGTGCCAGCTCACCACTTGGGACTAGCGCGAGGGCTAGGGTGACAGATACGCAGTATTTT. It translates to CASSPLGTSARARVTDTQYF. The full variable domain, its missing parts supplied by reference TRBV18 and TRBJ2-3, is NAGVMQNPRHLVRRRGQEARLRCSPMKGHSHVYWYRQLPEEGLKFMVYLQKENIIDESGMPKERFSAEFPKEGPSILRIQQVVRGDSAAYFCASSPLGTSARARVTDTQYFGPGTRLTVL.